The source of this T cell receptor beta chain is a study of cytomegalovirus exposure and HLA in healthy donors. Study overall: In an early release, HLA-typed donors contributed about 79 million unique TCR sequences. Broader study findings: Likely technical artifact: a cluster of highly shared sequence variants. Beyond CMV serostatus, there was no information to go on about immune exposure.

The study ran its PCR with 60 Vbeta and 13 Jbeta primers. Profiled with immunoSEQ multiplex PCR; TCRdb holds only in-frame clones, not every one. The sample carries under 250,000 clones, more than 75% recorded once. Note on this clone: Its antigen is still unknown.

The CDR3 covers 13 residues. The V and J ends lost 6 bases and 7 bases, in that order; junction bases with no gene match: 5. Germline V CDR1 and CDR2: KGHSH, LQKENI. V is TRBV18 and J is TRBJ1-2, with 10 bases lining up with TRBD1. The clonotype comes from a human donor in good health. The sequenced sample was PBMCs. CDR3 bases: TGTGCCAGCTCCGACAGGGGGCTGAGTGGCTACACCTTC. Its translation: CASSDRGLSGYTF. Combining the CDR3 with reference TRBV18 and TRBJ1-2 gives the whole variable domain NAGVMQNPRHLVRRRGQEARLRCSPMKGHSHVYWYRQLPEEGLKFMVYLQKENIIDESGMPKERFSAEFPKEGPSILRIQQVVRGDSAAYFCASSDRGLSGYTFGSGTRLTVV.